The next 31 T cell receptor beta chains were all read from a single sample in a study of post-analysis software for immune sequencing data. Their recognized antigens are unknown. Every TCR beta cDNA library bore unique molecular identifiers. TCRdb itself ran the PCR reads through MiXCR, one entry per CDR3 protein. The repertoire holds some 690,000 distinct CDR3 sequences, with just under 30% as singletons. Broader study findings: About 5 TRBV segments occurring more often in patients than controls included TRBV5-6, TRBV5-1 and TRBV20-1.

The sequencing sample was made of blood. The receptors stem from a girl under 18 with multiple sclerosis.

This chain links TRBV5-5 with TRBJ2-5; 9 nucleotides align to TRBD1. Trimming at V came to 4 bases and at J to 1 base, leaving 5 bases not matched to a gene. The CDR3 is made up of 15 amino acids. Germline CDR1 reads SGHKS; CDR2 reads YYEKEE (reference sequence). CDR3 region: CASSLDRGFQETQYF. Here the CDR3 DNA reads TGTGCCAGCAGCCTGGACAGGGGTTTCCAAGAGACCCAGTACTTC.

The chain recombines TRBV27 with TRBJ1-5; no reliable D call. Germline V gene lookup returns CDR1 MNHEY and CDR2 SMNVEV (reference sequence). Trimming pared 11 bases from V and 3 bases from J, leaving 11 bases between. The CDR3 sequence is 12 residues long. In DNA, the CDR3 is TGTGCCTCCGGGGTGCACAATCAGCCCCAGCATTTT. Protein product: CASGVHNQPQHF.

V usage is TRBV29-1 and J usage is TRBJ2-5; possibly TRBD1 for D (5 bases). The CDR3 loop spans 11 amino acids. V lost 7 bases, J lost 5 bases, and 11 bases lay in between. The V gene's germline CDR1 is SQVTM and CDR2 ANQGSEA. CDR3 DNA sequence: TGCAGCGGGGCGACAGCGGAGACCCAGTACTTC. Residues: CSGATAETQYF.

This chain links TRBV6-6 with TRBJ2-1; the D gene is possibly TRBD1 (5 bases). This CDR3 is 14 amino acids long. The germline V gene encodes CDR1 MNHNY and CDR2 SVGAGI (reference sequence). V lost 4 bases and J lost 10, with 17 bases in between. Written as DNA, the CDR3 is TGTGCCAGCAGTTCGTTCGGAAAGGGGATCGAGCAGTTCTTC. Its translation: CASSSFGKGIEQFF.

The gene calls are TRBV5-5 and TRBJ2-2; D remains ambiguous. The CDR3 runs 17 residues. Germline CDR1 SGHKS, CDR2 YYEKEE (reference sequence). V was clipped by 5 bases and J by 12 bases, with 29 bases between them. In DNA form, the CDR3 reads TGTGCCAGCAGGCTCACTACTGACGGCGGCCTATTGGGGAAGCTGTTTTTT. It is translated as CASRLTTDGGLLGKLFF.

The chain combines TRBV25-1 with TRBJ1-2; maybe TRBD1 (6 bases). The CDR3 is 15 amino acids. Looked up from germline, CDR1 is MGHDK and CDR2 is SYGVNS. The germline V and J ends were trimmed by 4 bases and 6 bases, with 18 bases remaining between them. The CDR3 is CASSGYSGDWNGYTF. CDR3 nucleotide sequence: TGTGCCAGCAGTGGTTATTCAGGGGACTGGAATGGCTACACCTTC.

This clonotype has just a few counts. The chain uses TRBV6-6 and TRBJ1-5; the match to TRBD1 covers 7 bases. Germline CDR1 MNHNY, CDR2 SVGAGI (reference sequence). V shed 6 bases, J shed 0 bases, and the junction held 8 bases outside the gene matches. The CDR3 is 16 amino acids. As DNA, the CDR3 is TGTGCCAGCAGCAGGGACAGTCGAGTTAGCAATCAGCCCCAGCATTTT. Translating it yields CASSRDSRVSNQPQHF.

As concerns this clonotype: This may stem from a read error, because a much larger clone lies one nucleotide away. This sequence joins TRBV6-5 and TRBJ2-7; TRBD1 agrees at 11 bases. The germline V gene has CDR1 MNHEY and CDR2 SVGAGI. The V gene end was trimmed by 6 bases and the J gene end by 3 bases; junction bases not matched to a gene: 7. This CDR3 spans 15 amino acids. The CDR3 DNA reads TGTGCCAGCAGCCTAGGGACAGGGGGAAGCTACGAGCAGTACGTC. Amino acid sequence: CASSLGTGGSYEQYV.

This clonotype was detected a few times. This rearrangement joins TRBV3-1 to TRBJ2-5; TRBD2 agrees at 8 bases. The V and J ends lost 10 bases and 2 bases, in that order; junction bases with no gene match: 9. Germline V CDR1 and CDR2: LGHDT, YNNKEL (reference sequence). The CDR3 totals 14 residues. The CDR3 sequence: CATGGAGMQETQYF. CDR3 nucleotides: TGTGCCACCGGGGGGGCCGGTATGCAAGAGACCCAGTACTTC.

The rearrangement links TRBV20-1 to TRBJ2-5; possible D gene TRBD2, 5 bases. V gave up 3 bases and J gave up 5 bases, with 10 bases separating them. The CDR3 totals 12 residues. The V gene's germline CDR1 is DFQATT and CDR2 SNEGSKA (reference sequence). The CDR3 DNA sequence: TGCAGTGCTAGGCTAGCCCATGAGACCCAGTACTTC. Translating gives CSARLAHETQYF.

The chain is built from TRBV15 and TRBJ1-1; D unresolved. The ends were cut back, 11 bases at V and 0 bases at J, with 13 bases in the middle. The germline gives CDR1 LNHNV, CDR2 YYDKDF (reference sequence). This CDR3 has 13 amino acids. The CDR3 coding sequence is TGTGCCGCTACGACGGGCATGAACACTGAAGCTTTCTTT. Amino acids: CAATTGMNTEAFF.

This clonotype was seen more than once but under ten times. The V and J genes are TRBV6-2 or TRBV6-3 and TRBJ2-1, with 10 bases lining up with TRBD2. Germline CDR1 reads MNHEY; CDR2 reads SVGEGT. With 6 bases clipped from V and 8 bases from J, the junction kept 13 bases outside the gene matches. The CDR3 spans 16 residues. In DNA, the CDR3 is TGTGCCAGCAGAACACAGCGGGAGGGCTCTGGTTATGAGCAGTTCTTC. It codes for CASRTQREGSGYEQFF.

V and J are TRBV5-1 and TRBJ2-5; 7 nucleotides agree with TRBD2. Germline V gene lookup returns CDR1 SGHRS and CDR2 YFSETQ. The V gene end was trimmed by 4 bases and the J gene end by 3 bases; junction bases not matched to a gene: 12. The CDR3 has 16 amino acids. The CDR3 DNA sequence: TGCGCCAGCAGCCCTGCCGCGGGAGCCTCCAAAGAGACCCAGTACTTC. Protein sequence: CASSPAAGASKETQYF.

V gene TRBV5-1 combines with J gene TRBJ1-1; D gene uncertain. Germline CDR1 SGHRS, CDR2 YFSETQ. V dropped 0 bases and J dropped 4 bases, with 16 bases sitting between them. This CDR3 spans 16 amino acids. The CDR3 loop is CASSLVGFGKGTEAFF. The CDR3 DNA follows: TGCGCCAGCAGCTTGGTTGGCTTCGGGAAGGGCACTGAAGCTTTCTTT.

V and J are TRBV7-2 and TRBJ2-3, with D hard to call. The CDR3 contains 13 residues. V lost 6 bases to trimming and J lost 4 bases, with 11 bases between them. Per germline, CDR1 SGHTA and CDR2 FQGNSA. The CDR3 reads CASRGRQSDTQYF. In DNA form, the CDR3 reads TGTGCCAGCAGAGGCAGGCAATCAGATACGCAGTATTTT.

The sample holds a few counts of this clonotype. The J gene is TRBJ2-1, the V gene TRBV5-1, with TRBD1 identical over 9 bases. Trimming removed 4 bases from V and 7 bases from J; junction bases left unmatched: 9. The CDR3 contains 15 residues. Germline CDR1 is SGHRS and CDR2 is YFSETQ. CDR3 sequence (DNA): TGCGCCAGCAGCCTAACCATTGACAGGGGGAATGAGCAGTTCTTC. It encodes CASSLTIDRGNEQFF. The whole variable domain, remainder taken from reference TRBV5-1 and TRBJ2-1, is KAGVTQTPRYLIKTRGQQVTLSCSPISGHRSVSWYQQTPGQGLQFLFEYFSETQRNKGNFPGRFSGRQFSNSRSEMNVSTLELGDSALYLCASSLTIDRGNEQFFGPGTRLTVL.

This clonotype was counted at least ten times. This chain connects TRBV6-4 to TRBJ2-5; TRBD1 or TRBD2 may be the D gene (5 bases each). Germline CDR1 MRHNA, CDR2 SNTAGT. The CDR3 extends over 13 amino acids. V shed 5 bases and J shed 5 bases, with 12 bases lying between them. CDR3 region: CASSNDWGETQYF. The CDR3 region has the DNA TGTGCCAGCAGTAATGATTGGGGGGAGACCCAGTACTTC.

The table lists this clonotype with a few counts. CDR3 residues: CASSQGFRGSSYEQYF. CDR3 bases: TGCGCCAGCAGCCAAGGATTTCGGGGGAGCTCCTACGAGCAGTACTTC. The chain uses TRBV4-3 and TRBJ2-7, with D possibly matching TRBD2 (6 bases). With 1 base removed from V and 0 bases from J, the gap between germline ends came to 13 bases. CDR3 length: 16 residues. Germline V gene data show CDR1 as LGHNA and CDR2 as YSLEER.

This chain connects TRBV11-2 to TRBJ2-1; TRBD2 matches 9 bases. Germline V lookup: CDR1 SGHAT, CDR2 FQNNGV. The CDR3 has 16 residues. J gave up 4 bases and V 1 base, and 5 bases lay outside the gene matches. DNA of the CDR3: TGTGCCAGCAGCTTAGTCCCAGCGGGGGGATACAATGAGCAGTTCTTC. This encodes CASSLVPAGGYNEQFF.

V usage is TRBV20-1 and J usage is TRBJ2-7; no clear D. This CDR3 is 15 amino acids long. Germline V lookup: CDR1 DFQATT, CDR2 SNEGSKA (reference sequence). The V end lost 0 bases, the J end lost 4 bases, and 16 bases lay between the germline ends. The CDR3 DNA reads TGCAGTGCTAGAGATCGACCGAATTTAAATTACGAGCAGTACTTC. Translating it yields CSARDRPNLNYEQYF.

The V gene is TRBV5-1, the J gene TRBJ2-5, with D uncertain. The CDR3 length is 15 residues. CDR1 is SGHRS, CDR2 YFSETQ, per germline. Trimming stripped 4 bases from V and 1 base from J, with 14 bases between. The CDR3 DNA sequence: TGCGCCAGCAGCCTTCGATGGGGTTTCCAAGAGACCCAGTACTTC. Amino acid sequence: CASSLRWGFQETQYF.

This clonotype was detected ten times or more. The chain recombines TRBV15 with TRBJ2-5; D not resolved. Germline V gene lookup returns CDR1 LNHNV and CDR2 YYDKDF (reference sequence). This CDR3 contains 14 residues. Trimming removed 1 base at V and 3 bases at J, with 9 bases between. The CDR3: CATSRGDPEETQYF. In DNA form, the CDR3 reads TGTGCCACCAGCAGAGGCGACCCTGAAGAGACCCAGTACTTC.

This clonotype has just a few counts. V and J are TRBV6-5 and TRBJ2-1, with D maybe TRBD2 (5 bases). The CDR3 extends over 13 amino acids. V lost 0 bases to trimming and J lost 9 bases, with 9 bases between them. The V gene's germline CDR1 is MNHEY and CDR2 SVGAGI. CDR3 protein: CASSYSNGIEQFF. The DNA of the CDR3 is TGTGCCAGCAGTTACTCGAACGGGATTGAGCAGTTCTTC.

This clonotype was recorded only once. The chain has TRBV5-1 and TRBJ2-1, with 10 positions matching TRBD1. Trimming took 4 bases from V and 2 from J; bases not matched to a gene: 15. Germline V lookup: CDR1 SGHRS, CDR2 YFSETQ. The length of the CDR3 is 19 residues. Written as DNA, the CDR3 is TGCGCCAGCAGCACCCGACCTTCTGGACAGGGGGGAACCTACAATGAGCAGTTCTTC. Residues: CASSTRPSGQGGTYNEQFF. Drawing the rest from reference TRBV5-1 and TRBJ2-1, the complete variable domain is KAGVTQTPRYLIKTRGQQVTLSCSPISGHRSVSWYQQTPGQGLQFLFEYFSETQRNKGNFPGRFSGRQFSNSRSEMNVSTLELGDSALYLCASSTRPSGQGGTYNEQFFGPGTRLTVL.

The chain recombines TRBV4-3 with TRBJ2-4, with 10 nucleotides matching TRBD1. The V segment lost 0 bases and the J segment 7 bases; nucleotides outside the gene matches: 3. The CDR3 sequence is 15 residues long. In germline, CDR1 is LGHNA, CDR2 YSLEER. Here the CDR3 reads CASSQDKGQGNIQYF. As DNA, the CDR3 is TGCGCCAGCAGCCAAGATAAGGGACAGGGGAACATTCAGTACTTC.

The chain recombines TRBV27 with TRBJ2-3; D is unresolved. The CDR3 is 13 amino acids. Germline assignment: CDR1 MNHEY and CDR2 SMNVEV (reference sequence). Trimming cost V 5 bases and J 8 bases, with 14 bases left between them. CDR3 sequence: CASSTRAQGTQYF. The CDR3 DNA is TGTGCCAGCAGTACCCGGGCCCAAGGTACGCAGTATTTT.

The chain carries TRBV28 and TRBJ1-4; a weak D match, TRBD1 (5 bases). This CDR3 region has 16 residues. CDR1 and CDR2 from the germline V gene are MDHEN and SYDVKM. V was shortened by 11 bases and J by 0 bases, with 19 bases between the two germline ends. This CDR3 is CAVFRGDVATNEKLFF. The DNA for the CDR3 is TGTGCCGTTTTTAGGGGAGACGTTGCAACTAATGAAAAACTGTTTTTT.

The chain employs TRBV2 and TRBJ2-2, with 14 bases lining up with TRBD2. V shed 8 bases, J shed 5 bases, and the junction held 10 bases outside the gene matches. In germline, CDR1 is SNHLY, CDR2 FYNNEI. The CDR3 covers 17 residues. This chain's CDR3 is CASVETSGGALTGELFF. CDR3 DNA sequence: TGTGCCAGCGTGGAGACTAGCGGGGGGGCCTTGACCGGGGAGCTGTTTTTT.

This clonotype was counted between two and nine times. CDR3 in amino acids: CASSGIGTGRTDTQYF. The CDR3 bases are TGTGCCAGCAGTGGAATCGGGACAGGGCGCACAGATACGCAGTATTTT. The chain links TRBV25-1 to TRBJ2-3; 9 bases map to TRBD1. The V segment lost 4 bases and the J segment 1 base; nucleotides outside the gene matches: 6. Germline V CDR1 and CDR2: MGHDK, SYGVNS. This CDR3 region has 16 residues. The full variable domain, completed using reference TRBV25-1 and TRBJ2-3, is EADIYQTPRYLVIGTGKKITLECSQTMGHDKMYWYQQDPGMELHLIHYSYGVNSTEKGDLSSESTVSRIRTEHFPLTLESARPSHTSQYLCASSGIGTGRTDTQYFGPGTRLTVL.

CDR3 sequence reads: CASSHRGETQYF. In DNA form, the CDR3 reads TGCGCCAGCTCCCACAGGGGAGAGACCCAGTACTTC. V is TRBV5-1 and J is TRBJ2-5; TRBD1 aligns across 7 bases. The CDR3 spans 12 residues. V lost 7 bases to trimming and J lost 4 bases; unmatched junction nucleotides: 4. Germline loops: CDR1 SGHRS, CDR2 YFSETQ.

In its sample, this clonotype was seen a few times. The CDR3 here is CASSQDLAGSRYF. CDR3 nucleotide sequence: TGTGCCAGCAGCCAAGATCTGGCGGGGTCTCGGTATTTT. V is TRBV3-1 and J is TRBJ2-3, with D tentatively TRBD2 (6 bases). The length of the CDR3 is 13 residues. V gave up 0 bases and J gave up 14 bases, with 15 bases separating them. Looked up from germline, CDR1 is LGHDT and CDR2 is YNNKEL (reference sequence).